One and the same sample provided the 26 T cell receptor beta chains below, sequenced in a study of OX40 agonist ivuxolimab in advanced cancers. Profiled with immunoSEQ multiplex PCR; TCRdb holds only in-frame clones, not every one. Of approximately 90,000 clones in the sample, about 87% were seen once. The material sequenced was CD4+ or CD8+ T cells sorted from blood, taken in a trial of the OX40 agonist ivuxolimab. Source of these receptors: an adult with an advanced solid tumor such as melanoma, head and neck, liver or kidney cancer.

This chain links TRBV5-5 with TRBJ1-2, with D uncertain. Trimming removed 1 base at V and 9 bases at J, with 16 bases between. The V gene's germline CDR1 is SGHKS and CDR2 YYEKEE (reference sequence). The CDR3 has 14 amino acids. DNA of the CDR3: TGTGCCAGCAGCTTGAGCCCCCGGGAAGTGCGCTACACCTTC. It encodes CASSLSPREVRYTF.

The chain recombines TRBV9 with TRBJ1-3; perhaps TRBD1 as D (5 bases). Trimming removed 3 bases at V and 0 bases at J, with 10 bases between. Germline CDR1 and CDR2: SGDLS and YYNGEE. The CDR3 is made up of 15 amino acids. Here the CDR3 reads CASSATVSSGNTIYF. DNA for the CDR3: TGTGCCAGCAGCGCGACAGTAAGCTCTGGAAACACCATATATTTT. Based on the CDR3 plus reference TRBV9 and TRBJ1-3, the full variable domain is DSGVTQTPKHLITATGQRVTLRCSPRSGDLSVYWYQQSLDQGLQFLIQYYNGEERAKGNILERFSAQQFPDLHSELNLSSLELGDSALYFCASSATVSSGNTIYFGEGSWLTVV.

CDR3 loop: CASSLDFFEQFF. CDR3 bases: TGTGCCAGCAGCCTGGACTTTTTCGAACAGTTCTTC. The chain couples TRBV7-9 to TRBJ2-1, with D perhaps matching TRBD2 (5 bases). The CDR3 is 12 residues long. Per germline, CDR1 SEHNR and CDR2 FQNEAQ (reference sequence). The V and J ends lost 5 bases and 13 bases respectively, with 15 bases between them.

This rearrangement joins TRBV7-2 to TRBJ2-5; TRBD2 matches 7 bases. The CDR3 runs to 13 residues. The V and J ends lost 5 bases and 10 bases, in that order; junction bases with no gene match: 10. Germline V lookup: CDR1 SGHTA, CDR2 FQGNSA. As DNA, the CDR3 is TGTGCCAGCAGCATTCCCTCCTCGGGGGGCCAGTACTTC. Its protein product is CASSIPSSGGQYF.

The chain links TRBV5-1 to TRBJ1-1; 10 nucleotides match TRBD1. The length of the CDR3 is 16 residues. J gave up 4 bases and V 8 bases, and 14 bases lay outside the gene matches. Germline CDR1 SGHRS, CDR2 YFSETQ. CDR3 sequence: CASVKTGGVGFTEAFF. The CDR3, as DNA: TGCGCCAGTGTGAAGACAGGGGGCGTTGGGTTCACTGAAGCTTTCTTT.

The chain links TRBV19 to TRBJ2-7, with D perhaps matching TRBD1 (7 bases). Germline CDR1 reads LNHDA; CDR2 reads SQIVND (reference sequence). The CDR3 covers 15 residues. The germline V and J ends were trimmed by 0 bases and 2 bases, with 11 bases remaining between them. The CDR3 reads CASSIETGRPYEQYF. DNA for the CDR3: TGTGCCAGTAGTATAGAGACAGGGAGGCCCTACGAGCAGTACTTC.

This clone came up once. The V gene is TRBV6-5, the J gene TRBJ1-1; D call uncertain. Trimming stripped 5 bases from V and 0 bases from J, with 13 bases between. This CDR3 has 15 amino acids. Germline V gene data show CDR1 as MNHEY and CDR2 as SVGAGI. The CDR3 DNA sequence: TGTGCCAGCAGTCCATTAGGGAGGGTGAACACTGAAGCTTTCTTT. Translating it yields CASSPLGRVNTEAFF.

The CDR3 DNA is TGTGCCAGCAGAACGAACCCTCCCAATGAAAAACTGTTTTTT. The encoded protein is CASRTNPPNEKLFF. The J gene is TRBJ1-4, the V gene TRBV6-5; D gene unclear. The CDR3 totals 14 residues. The germline CDR1 and CDR2 sequences are MNHEY and SVGAGI. Trimming cost V 6 bases and J 5 bases, with 13 bases left between them.

The chain couples TRBV4-1 to TRBJ2-7, with 10 positions matching TRBD2. CDR3 length: 18 residues. CDR1 is MGHRA, CDR2 YSYEKL, per germline. After removal of 1 base from V and 0 bases from J, the junction contained 9 bases not matched to a gene. CDR3 sequence reads: CASSQVVPSGGSSYEQYF. The CDR3 coding sequence is TGCGCCAGCAGCCAAGTTGTCCCTAGCGGGGGCAGCTCCTACGAGCAGTACTTC.

This clone was counted a few times. This chain connects TRBV7-2 to TRBJ2-7, with TRBD2 identical over 11 bases. The germline gives CDR1 SGHTA, CDR2 FQGNSA. Trimming cost V 1 base and J 3 bases; bases outside gene matches: 2. The CDR3 extends over 15 amino acids. The CDR3 reads CASSLEGLAVYEQYF. CDR3 DNA: TGTGCCAGCAGCTTAGAGGGACTAGCGGTCTACGAGCAGTACTTC.

J is TRBJ1-2 and V is TRBV20-1; D call uncertain. Germline V gene lookup returns CDR1 DFQATT and CDR2 SNEGSKA (reference sequence). This CDR3 comprises 11 residues. V was cut by 5 bases and J by 4 bases, with 8 bases left in between. The CDR3 loop reads CSASSPYGYTF. In DNA, the CDR3 is TGCAGTGCTTCTTCCCCCTATGGCTACACCTTC.

This sequence joins TRBV6-5 and TRBJ2-1; a weak D match, TRBD1 (5 bases). CDR1 and CDR2 from the germline V gene are MNHEY and SVGAGI. This CDR3 spans 13 amino acids. Between the trimmed V and J ends, which lost 8 bases and 5 bases, there was a span of 13 bases. The CDR3 DNA follows: TGTGCCAGCCACTTAAGGGGTAACAATGAGCAGTTCTTC. It is translated as CASHLRGNNEQFF.

This chain uses TRBV6-5 with TRBJ2-5; possible D gene TRBD1, 6 bases. Trimming removed 1 base at V and 5 bases at J, with 17 bases between. CDR1 is MNHEY, CDR2 SVGAGI, per germline. The CDR3 is 16 amino acids. Here the CDR3 reads CASSYYGTPGRETQYF. In nucleotides, the CDR3 is TGTGCCAGCAGTTACTATGGGACACCGGGCCGGGAGACCCAGTACTTC.

This chain connects TRBV5-4 to TRBJ2-3, with 11 positions matching TRBD1. The CDR3 consists of 14 residues. CDR1 SGHNT and CDR2 YYREEE come from the germline V gene (reference sequence). The V segment lost 4 bases and the J segment 6 bases; nucleotides outside the gene matches: 4. The CDR3 sequence is CASSPGQGADTQYF. Written as DNA, the CDR3 is TGTGCCAGCAGCCCCGGACAGGGGGCGGATACGCAGTATTTT.

The rearrangement links TRBV30 to TRBJ2-7; tentatively, D is TRBD1 (6 bases). The CDR3 has 13 amino acids. V was clipped by 2 bases and J by 6 bases, with 14 bases between them. The V gene's germline CDR1 is GTSNPN and CDR2 SVGIG (reference sequence). The CDR3 region has the DNA TGTGCCTGGAGTTGGGCAGGGGCCCGCGAGCAGTACTTC. This codes for CAWSWAGAREQYF.

The CDR3 protein is CASSPGRGEAFF. In DNA form, the CDR3 reads TGTGCCAGCAGTCCCGGGAGGGGTGAAGCTTTCTTT. The chain uses TRBV6-5 and TRBJ1-1; maybe TRBD1 (5 bases). Germline-derived CDR1 and CDR2 are MNHEY and SVGAGI. This CDR3 has 12 residues. The V end was cut by 5 bases, the J end by 7 bases, with 11 bases between.

The chain is built from TRBV6-5 and TRBJ2-5, with TRBD1 matching over 8 bases. V lost 5 bases to trimming and J lost 5 bases; unmatched junction nucleotides: 4. This CDR3 spans 13 amino acids. Germline assignment: CDR1 MNHEY and CDR2 SVGAGI. CDR3 in DNA: TGTGCCAGCAGTAACAACAGGGGGGAGACCCAGTACTTC. Translation: CASSNNRGETQYF.

The rearrangement joins TRBV4-2 to TRBJ2-2; D is perhaps TRBD2 (5 bases). Germline V gene lookup returns CDR1 LGHNA and CDR2 YNFKEQ. Trimming shortened V by 0 bases and J by 4 bases, and 9 bases separated the two germline ends. The CDR3 extends over 15 amino acids. The CDR3 nucleotides are TGTGCCAGCAGCCAAGATGCGACTACCACCGGGGAGCTGTTTTTT. Its protein product is CASSQDATTTGELFF.

This sequence joins TRBV19 and TRBJ2-2; D might be TRBD1 or TRBD2, each matching 5 bases. Germline CDR1 reads LNHDA; CDR2 reads SQIVND (reference sequence). The CDR3 has 15 amino acids. V dropped 1 base and J dropped 5 bases, with 11 bases sitting between them. CDR3 protein: CASSIVGGLTGELFF. The CDR3 DNA reads as TGTGCCAGTAGTATAGTTGGGGGTTTAACCGGGGAGCTGTTTTTT.

V usage is TRBV9 and J usage is TRBJ1-1; D may be TRBD1 (5 bases). The germline CDR1 and CDR2 sequences are SGDLS and YYNGEE. This CDR3 region has 13 residues. With 1 base removed from V and 8 bases from J, the gap between germline ends came to 12 bases. CDR3 sequence (DNA): TGTGCCAGCAGCGTAATCGAGGGGAAAGAAGCTTTCTTT. This gives the protein CASSVIEGKEAFF. Together with reference TRBV9 and TRBJ1-1, the CDR3 gives the full variable domain: DSGVTQTPKHLITATGQRVTLRCSPRSGDLSVYWYQQSLDQGLQFLIQYYNGEERAKGNILERFSAQQFPDLHSELNLSSLELGDSALYFCASSVIEGKEAFFGQGTRLTVV.

This clone has only one observation. The chain recombines TRBV21-1 with TRBJ2-4; the table assigns TRBD2, which was not confirmed against the DNA. TRBV21-1 is a listed pseudogene. This CDR3 is 19 amino acids long. The CDR3 nucleotides read TGTGCCAGCAGCAAAAATCATCGGACGGGTACTAGTGCCAAAAACATTCAGTACTTC. Its translation: CASSKNHRTGTSAKNIQYF.

The J gene is TRBJ2-7, the V gene TRBV15; unclear D gene. CDR1 and CDR2 (germline): LNHNV, YYDKDF (reference sequence). The CDR3 is 14 residues long. V dropped 0 bases and J dropped 0 bases, with 6 bases sitting between them. Written as DNA, the CDR3 is TGTGCCACCAGCAGAGATACGGCCTCCTACGAGCAGTACTTC. This gives the protein CATSRDTASYEQYF. The full variable domain, its missing parts supplied by reference TRBV15 and TRBJ2-7, is DAMVIQNPRYQVTQFGKPVTLSCSQTLNHNVMYWYQQKSSQAPKLLFHYYDKDFNNEADTPDNFQSRRPNTSFCFLDIRSPGLGDTAMYLCATSRDTASYEQYFGPGTRLTVT.

The gene calls are TRBV6-4 and TRBJ2-3, with a tentative D call TRBD2 (10 bases). Germline CDR1 is MRHNA and CDR2 is SNTAGT. The CDR3 has 23 amino acids. With 6 bases removed from V and 1 base from J, the gap between germline ends came to 38 bases. CDR3 loop: CASRDGTGSTTSGSRRGTDTQYF. DNA of the CDR3: TGTGCCAGCAGAGACGGGACAGGGAGCACGACTAGCGGGTCCCGACGCGGCACAGATACGCAGTATTTT.

The rearrangement links TRBV7-2 to TRBJ1-2, with 9 bases identical to TRBD1. The CDR3 consists of 13 residues. Germline CDR1 is SGHTA and CDR2 is FQGNSA. V was pared by 11 bases and J by 8 bases, with 12 bases of the junction left unmatched. The CDR3 sequence is CAGGGQGAYGYTF. CDR3 bases: TGTGCCGGGGGGGGACAGGGTGCCTACGGCTACACCTTC.

V gene TRBV2 combines with J gene TRBJ1-1, with D possibly matching TRBD1 (6 bases). V dropped 6 bases and J dropped 11 bases, with 16 bases sitting between them. The CDR3 is made up of 12 amino acids. CDR1 is SNHLY, CDR2 FYNNEI, per germline. CDR3 DNA: TGTGCCAGCAGAGACCCCGGACAGATGGCTTTCTTT. Protein product: CASRDPGQMAFF.

The V and J genes are TRBV4-1 and TRBJ2-3; D may correspond to TRBD1 or TRBD2 (5 bases each). Trimming stripped 4 bases from V and 6 bases from J, with 23 bases between. Germline CDR1 MGHRA, CDR2 YSYEKL. The CDR3 consists of 17 residues. This CDR3 reads CASSPDQGEGGWDTQYF. The CDR3 region has the DNA TGCGCCAGCAGCCCTGACCAAGGGGAAGGAGGTTGGGATACGCAGTATTTT.